A selection of T cell receptor beta chains follows, all from one sample in a study of response to subunit inactivated influenza vaccine. TCRdb passed the RT-PCR reads through MiXCR, listing each CDR3 protein once. The sample lists around 650,000 distinct CDR3 sequences, about 15% occurring once. Sequenced here: PBMCs from blood, sampled 11 to 12 days after vaccination. Receptors were obtained from a man between 50 and 59 years old who received an inactivated influenza vaccine. Each CDR3 is given with its conserved first and last residue. D genes are given only for firm matches. The size of a clone is reported for some rows only, either as once, few or many, or as a class for expanded clones.

abundance	v_gene	j_gene	d_gene	CDR3nt	CDR3aa
.	TRBV18	TRBJ2-2	.	TGTGCCAGCTCACCACAGGTCGGGAACACCGGGGAGCTGTTTTTT	CASSPQVGNTGELFF
few	TRBV5-1	TRBJ2-1	TRBD2	TGCGCCAGCAGCTTGCGAGCTACCGGGACTAGCGGGAGGGCCTTTATCACTGAGCAGTTCTTC	CASSLRATGTSGRAFITEQFF
many	TRBV7-9	TRBJ2-3	.	TGTGCCAGCAGCTTAAGTGGAGATACGCAGTATTTT	CASSLSGDTQYF
.	TRBV3-1	TRBJ2-1	TRBD1	TGTGCCAGCGGACAACAGGGGGCGAGGAATGAGCAGTTCTTC	CASGQQGARNEQFF
.	TRBV19	TRBJ2-2	.	TGTGCCAGTAGGGATGTTAAAGCGAACACCGGGGAGCTGTTTTTT	CASRDVKANTGELFF
.	TRBV7-9	TRBJ2-2	.	TGTGCCACCAGTCGAACCGGGGAGCTGTTTTTT	CATSRTGELFF
.	TRBV4-1	TRBJ1-3	.	TGCGCCAGCAGCTTTGACAGAGACTCTGGAAACACCATATATTTT	CASSFDRDSGNTIYF
.	TRBV6-1	TRBJ2-7	TRBD2	TGTGCCAGCATCGGACTAGCGGGGGGGAACTCCTACGAGCAGTACTTC	CASIGLAGGNSYEQYF
.	TRBV28	TRBJ2-7	.	TGTGCCAGCAGCTGGGAGAAGTACGTTGAAGACTTC	CASSWEKYVEDF
.	TRBV2	TRBJ1-5	.	TGTGCCAGCAGTGACTCCGGCTACTCCCAGCCCCAGCATTTT	CASSDSGYSQPQHF
.	TRBV6-2/TRBV6-3	TRBJ1-2	.	TGTGCCAGCAGTTACGCACAGGGAAGCTATGGCTACACCTTC	CASSYAQGSYGYTF
.	TRBV12-3/TRBV12-4	TRBJ1-1	.	TGTGCCAGCAGTCAGGGGAGGACCCCCGGAATTGAAGCTTTCTTT	CASSQGRTPGIEAFF
.	TRBV18	TRBJ2-3	TRBD1	TGTGCCAGCTCACCATTGGGAGCCGGGACAGGGTTGGAAGACACAGATACGCAGTATTTT	CASSPLGAGTGLEDTDTQYF
many	TRBV29-1	TRBJ2-3	.	TGCAGCTCCAATCTAGGGGCAAGTGATACGCAGTATTTT	CSSNLGASDTQYF
.	TRBV20-1	TRBJ2-1	TRBD2	TGCAGTGCTAACCAGGTAGCGGGAGTGATTGATGAGCAGTTCTTC	CSANQVAGVIDEQFF
.	TRBV12-3/TRBV12-4	TRBJ1-1	.	TGTGCCAGCAGGCGGGTTATGAACACTGAAGCTTTCTTT	CASRRVMNTEAFF
many	TRBV10-3	TRBJ1-2	.	TGTGCCATCAGTGAGGAGGGTAGGGCCTACACCTTC	CAISEEGRAYTF
.	TRBV5-1	TRBJ2-1	TRBD2	TGCGCCAGCAGCTTGGGAGCGGGAGGTTTCTATGAGCAGTTCTTC	CASSLGAGGFYEQFF
.	TRBV5-6	TRBJ2-1	TRBD1	TGTGCCAGCAGCTCTCTTCCGGGACAGGGTGAGGGTGAGCAGTTCTTC	CASSSLPGQGEGEQFF
.	TRBV12-3/TRBV12-4	TRBJ2-1	TRBD2	TGTGCCAGCTGTTTAAGGACTAGAGCGGGAAGCTCCTACAATGAGCAGTTCTTC	CASCLRTRAGSSYNEQFF
few	TRBV20-1	TRBJ2-1	.	TGCAGTGCTAACCACAATGAGCAGTTCTTC	CSANHNEQFF
few	TRBV7-2	TRBJ2-2	TRBD1	TGTGCCAGCAGCTTAACCGGGACAGGGTATGCCGGGGAGCTGTTTTTT	CASSLTGTGYAGELFF
.	TRBV6-2/TRBV6-3	TRBJ2-6	.	TGTGCCAGCAGATTTAGACAGGAAAGGGCCAACGTCCTGACTTTC	CASRFRQERANVLTF
few	TRBV9	TRBJ2-2	.	TGTGCCAGCAGCGTGGGACAATTCACCGGGGAGCTGTTTTTT	CASSVGQFTGELFF
.	TRBV7-2	TRBJ1-5	.	TGTGCCAGCAGCTGGGCAGGGGCCTATAGCAATCAGCCCCAGCATTTT	CASSWAGAYSNQPQHF